The 5 T cell receptor beta chains listed next were all sequenced from one sample in a study of shared clonotypes between healthy human individuals. Here immunoSEQ multiplex PCR was the method, and the copy in TCRdb shows in-frame clones only, minus some. The data show around 2,000,000 clones, 90% to 95% seen once. It was CD45RO-negative cells, positively selected for CCR7, that made up naive CD8 cells, with terminally differentiated effector memory CD45RA+ cells excluded. Sequences were obtained from naive CD8+ T cells from PBMCs. The receptors originated from a man aged 18 to 35 in good health. Some clones in this sample may be carry-over from other donors' samples.

The gene calls are TRBV13 and TRBJ2-7; D unresolved. V was pared by 7 bases and J by 8 bases, with 15 bases between. Germline V gene data show CDR1 as PRHDT and CDR2 as FYEKMQ (reference sequence). The CDR3 totals 12 residues. The CDR3 region has the DNA TGTGCCAGCACCTTCCTGGGATCTCAGCAGTACTTC. Its translation is CASTFLGSQQYF.

Comment on this clone: The same CDR3 can be traced to other DNA sequences in this sample. The rearrangement links TRBV27 to TRBJ1-1, with D unclear. Trimming pared 6 bases from V and 1 base from J, leaving 12 bases between. Per germline, CDR1 MNHEY and CDR2 SMNVEV (reference sequence). The CDR3 runs to 14 residues. Here the CDR3 DNA reads TGTGCCAGCAGCCTCCTGGCAGGGAACACTGAAGCTTTCTTT. Protein sequence: CASSLLAGNTEAFF.

The chain carries TRBV5-4 and TRBJ2-1; unclear D gene. Germline CDR1 and CDR2: SGHNT and YYREEE (reference sequence). The CDR3 consists of 11 residues. V was cut by 0 bases and J by 10 bases, with 5 bases left in between. This chain's CDR3 is CASSLENEQFF. The CDR3 DNA sequence: TGTGCCAGCAGCTTGGAAAACGAGCAGTTCTTC.

V is TRBV5-4 and J is TRBJ2-5; TRBD1 might be the D (6 bases). The last part of the DNA fits TRBJ2-7 better; the J call may be wrong. There are 15 residues in the CDR3. Germline V gene lookup returns CDR1 SGHNT and CDR2 YYREEE (reference sequence). CDR3 DNA sequence: TGTGCCAGCAGCGGTGGGGGCGCTGATCTGGACGAGCAGTACTTC. Encoded protein: CASSGGGADLDEQYF.

The CDR3 loop is CASSQVFHSPEYSNQPQHF. Here the CDR3 DNA reads TGTGCCAGCAGCCAAGTCTTTCACAGCCCCGAATATAGCAATCAGCCCCAGCATTTT. This chain joins TRBV14 and TRBJ1-5, with unresolved D. CDR3 length equals 19 residues. The ends were cut back, 1 base at V and 0 bases at J, with 19 bases in the middle. Germline CDR1 SGHDN, CDR2 FVKESK.